The present T cell receptor (beta chain) was sequenced within a study of cytomegalovirus exposure and HLA in healthy donors. General study results and limits: In a later analysis, most CMV-associated TCR beta chains appeared HLA-restricted. Cytomegalovirus-associated status was assigned to roughly 160 TCR beta chains. Several top significant clusters appeared, in a later analysis, to be linked to common viral pathogens.

With 60 Vbeta and 13 Jbeta primers, the PCR was carried out. This table comes from immunoSEQ multiplex PCR, and its TCRdb copy is limited to in-frame clones, with some not included. The sample has some 130,000 clones; the top ten hold 1.5% to 2%. This CDR3 comprises 12 residues. V was clipped by 2 bases and J by 5 bases, with 6 bases between them. Germline V gene data show CDR1 as MDHEN and CDR2 as SYDVKM. In regard to this clone: Its antigen is as yet unknown.

This sequence originates from a middle-aged woman in good health and CMV-seropositive. Sequencing input: PBMCs. The chain has TRBV28 and TRBJ2-5; no reliable D call. CDR3 DNA sequence: TGTGCCAGCAGTTTACGGTCGGAGACCCAGTACTTC. Encoded protein: CASSLRSETQYF.